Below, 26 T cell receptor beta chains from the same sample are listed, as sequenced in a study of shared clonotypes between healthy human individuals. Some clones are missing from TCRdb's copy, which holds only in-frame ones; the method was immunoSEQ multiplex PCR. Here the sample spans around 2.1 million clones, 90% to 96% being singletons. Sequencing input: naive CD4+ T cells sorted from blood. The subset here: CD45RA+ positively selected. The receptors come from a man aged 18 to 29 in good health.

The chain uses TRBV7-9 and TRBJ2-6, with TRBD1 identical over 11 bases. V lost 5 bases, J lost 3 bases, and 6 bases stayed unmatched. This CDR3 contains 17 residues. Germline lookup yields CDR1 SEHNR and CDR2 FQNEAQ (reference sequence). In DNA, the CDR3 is TGTGCCAGCAGCCCCCCGGGACAGGGGGTTGGGGCCAACGTCCTGACTTTC. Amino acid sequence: CASSPPGQGVGANVLTF.

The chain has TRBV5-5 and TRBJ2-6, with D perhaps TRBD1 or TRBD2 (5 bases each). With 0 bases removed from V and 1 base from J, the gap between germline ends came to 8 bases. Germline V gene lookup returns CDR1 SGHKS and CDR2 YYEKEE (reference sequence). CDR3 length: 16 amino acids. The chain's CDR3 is CASSLVWGSGANVLTF. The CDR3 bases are TGTGCCAGCAGCTTGGTTTGGGGGTCTGGGGCCAACGTCCTGACTTTC.

Here the CDR3 DNA reads TGTGCCAGCAGCCCTCGAATCAATGAGCAGTTCTTC. Translation: CASSPRINEQFF. The rearrangement uses TRBV5-4 and TRBJ2-1, with D unresolved. This CDR3 has 12 residues. CDR1 is SGHNT and CDR2 is YYREEE in the germline V gene (reference sequence). V lost 4 bases and J 6 bases, leaving 8 bases between the germline ends.

CDR3: CASSQVRVSGRRSNEQYF. The DNA for the CDR3 is TGCGCCAGCAGCCAAGTGAGAGTTAGCGGGAGAAGGAGCAACGAGCAGTACTTC. The rearrangement joins TRBV4-1 to TRBJ2-7; 9 bases line up with TRBD2. The CDR3 runs to 18 residues. J was trimmed by 5 bases and V by 1 base; bases with no gene match: 15. CDR1 is MGHRA and CDR2 is YSYEKL in the germline V gene.

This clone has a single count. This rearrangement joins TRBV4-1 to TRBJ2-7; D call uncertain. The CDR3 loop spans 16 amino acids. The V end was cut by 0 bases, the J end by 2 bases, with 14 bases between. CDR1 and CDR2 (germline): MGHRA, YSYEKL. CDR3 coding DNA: TGCGCCAGCAGCCAAGAAATTTACTATCCTCCCTACGAGCAGTACTTC. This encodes CASSQEIYYPPYEQYF.

CDR3 DNA sequence: TGTGCCAGCAGCTTTTATGGGGCTCAAGAGACCCAGTACTTC. Protein product: CASSFYGAQETQYF. The chain uses TRBV7-9 and TRBJ2-5; tentatively, D is TRBD1 (5 bases). The CDR3 spans 14 residues. V was clipped by 3 bases and J by 2 bases, with 10 bases between them. Germline assignment: CDR1 SEHNR and CDR2 FQNEAQ (reference sequence).

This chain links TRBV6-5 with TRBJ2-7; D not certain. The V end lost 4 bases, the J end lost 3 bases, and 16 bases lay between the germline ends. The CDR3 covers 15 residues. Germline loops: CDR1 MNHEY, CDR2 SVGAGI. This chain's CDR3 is CASSLKYTAGYEQYF. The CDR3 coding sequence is TGTGCCAGCAGTTTAAAATATACTGCCGGCTACGAGCAGTACTTC.

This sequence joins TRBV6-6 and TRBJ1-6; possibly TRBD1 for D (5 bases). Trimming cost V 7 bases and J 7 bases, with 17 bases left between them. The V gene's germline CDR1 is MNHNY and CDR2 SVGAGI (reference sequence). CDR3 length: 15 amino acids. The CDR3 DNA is TGTGCCAGCACCTCAGGGACGGAGTCCAATTCACCCCTCCACTTT. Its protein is CASTSGTESNSPLHF.

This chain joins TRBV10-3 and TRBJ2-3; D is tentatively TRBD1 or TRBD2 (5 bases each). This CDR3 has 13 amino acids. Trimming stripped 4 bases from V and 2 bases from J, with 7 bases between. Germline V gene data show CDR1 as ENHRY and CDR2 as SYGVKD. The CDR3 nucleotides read TGTGCCATCAGTGCCGGGGCCACAGATACGCAGTATTTT. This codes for CAISAGATDTQYF.

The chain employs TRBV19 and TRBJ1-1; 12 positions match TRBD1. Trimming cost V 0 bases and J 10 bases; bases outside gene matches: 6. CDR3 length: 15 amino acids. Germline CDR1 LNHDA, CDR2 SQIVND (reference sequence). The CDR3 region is CASSIEGDRGHLAFF. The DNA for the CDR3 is TGTGCCAGTAGTATAGAGGGGGACAGGGGGCATCTAGCTTTCTTT.

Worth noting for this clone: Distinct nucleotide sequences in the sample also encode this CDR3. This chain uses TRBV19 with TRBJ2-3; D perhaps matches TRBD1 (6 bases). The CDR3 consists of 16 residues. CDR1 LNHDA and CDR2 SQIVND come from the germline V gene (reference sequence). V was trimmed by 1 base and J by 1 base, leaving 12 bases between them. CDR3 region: CASSIGGLAGTDTQYF. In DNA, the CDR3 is TGTGCCAGTAGTATAGGGGGGCTGGCTGGCACAGATACGCAGTATTTT.

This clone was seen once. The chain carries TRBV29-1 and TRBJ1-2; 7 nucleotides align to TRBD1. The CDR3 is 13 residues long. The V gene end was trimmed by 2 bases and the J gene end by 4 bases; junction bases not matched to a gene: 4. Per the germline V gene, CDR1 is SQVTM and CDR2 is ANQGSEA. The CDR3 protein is CSVEQGTVYGYTF. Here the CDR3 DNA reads TGCAGCGTTGAACAAGGGACAGTCTATGGCTACACCTTC.

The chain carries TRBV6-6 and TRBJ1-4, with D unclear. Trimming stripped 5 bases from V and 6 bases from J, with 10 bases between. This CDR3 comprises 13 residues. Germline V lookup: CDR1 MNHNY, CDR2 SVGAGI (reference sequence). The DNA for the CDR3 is TGTGCCAGCAGTCGCCCCGGGGATGAAAAACTGTTTTTT. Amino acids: CASSRPGDEKLFF.

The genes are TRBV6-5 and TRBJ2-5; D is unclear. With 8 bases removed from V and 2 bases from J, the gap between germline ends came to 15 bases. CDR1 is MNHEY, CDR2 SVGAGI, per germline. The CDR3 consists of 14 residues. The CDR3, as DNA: TGTGCCAGCTCTGGTATCAGGAAGCAAGAGACCCAGTACTTC. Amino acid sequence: CASSGIRKQETQYF.

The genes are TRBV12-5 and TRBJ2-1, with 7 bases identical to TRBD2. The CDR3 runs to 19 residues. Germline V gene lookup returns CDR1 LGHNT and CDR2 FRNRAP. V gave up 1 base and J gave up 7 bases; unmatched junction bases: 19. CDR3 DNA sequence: TGTGCTAGTGGTTTGGCCCGGGGCGGGAGCAGACTGGGGGATAATGAGCAGTTCTTC. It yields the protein CASGLARGGSRLGDNEQFF. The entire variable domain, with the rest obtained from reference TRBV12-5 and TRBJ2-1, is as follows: DARVTQTPRHKVTEMGQEVTMRCQPILGHNTVFWYRQTMMQGLELLAYFRNRAPLDDSGMPKDRFSAEMPDATLATLKIQPSEPRDSAVYFCASGLARGGSRLGDNEQFFGPGTRLTVL.

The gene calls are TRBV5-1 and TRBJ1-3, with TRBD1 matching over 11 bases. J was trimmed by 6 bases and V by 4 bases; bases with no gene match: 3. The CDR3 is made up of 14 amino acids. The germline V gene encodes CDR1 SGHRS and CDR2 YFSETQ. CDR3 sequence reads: CASSRTGGENTIYF. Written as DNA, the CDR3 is TGCGCCAGCAGCCGGACAGGGGGCGAAAACACCATATATTTT. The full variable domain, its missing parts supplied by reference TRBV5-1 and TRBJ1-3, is KAGVTQTPRYLIKTRGQQVTLSCSPISGHRSVSWYQQTPGQGLQFLFEYFSETQRNKGNFPGRFSGRQFSNSRSEMNVSTLELGDSALYLCASSRTGGENTIYFGEGSWLTVV.

The CDR3: CASSIDRVVGREQYF. CDR3 sequence (DNA): TGTGCCAGCAGCATCGACAGGGTGGTAGGTCGAGAGCAGTACTTC. The J gene is TRBJ2-7, the V gene TRBV28, with 7 positions matching TRBD1. Germline-derived CDR1 and CDR2 are MDHEN and SYDVKM. Germline trimming cut 6 bases from V and 7 bases from J; bases unmatched to any gene: 15. CDR3 length equals 15 residues.

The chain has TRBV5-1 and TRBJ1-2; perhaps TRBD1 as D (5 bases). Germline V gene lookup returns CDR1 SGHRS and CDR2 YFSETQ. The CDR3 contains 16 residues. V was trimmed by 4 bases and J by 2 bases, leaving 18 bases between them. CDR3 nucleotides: TGCGCCAGCAGCCCCGGCGGGCAGGGCGGAAACTATGGCTACACCTTC. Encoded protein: CASSPGGQGGNYGYTF.

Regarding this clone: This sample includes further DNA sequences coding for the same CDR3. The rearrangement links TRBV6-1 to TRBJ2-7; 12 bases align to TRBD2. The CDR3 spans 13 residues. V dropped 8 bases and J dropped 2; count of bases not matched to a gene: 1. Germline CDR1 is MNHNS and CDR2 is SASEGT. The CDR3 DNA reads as TGTGCCAGCCGGACTAGCGGGGCCTACGAGCAGTACTTC. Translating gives CASRTSGAYEQYF.

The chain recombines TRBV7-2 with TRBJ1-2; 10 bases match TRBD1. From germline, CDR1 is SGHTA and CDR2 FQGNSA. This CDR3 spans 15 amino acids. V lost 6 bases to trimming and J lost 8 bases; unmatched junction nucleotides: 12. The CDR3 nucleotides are TGTGCCAGCAGGGATCCGGGACAGGGGTTAAGCGGCTACACCTTC. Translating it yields CASRDPGQGLSGYTF. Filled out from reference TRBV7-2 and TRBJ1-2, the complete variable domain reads GAGVSQSPSNKVTEKGKDVELRCDPISGHTALYWYRQSLGQGLEFLIYFQGNSAPDKSGLPSDRFSAERTGGSVSTLTIQRTQQEDSAVYLCASRDPGQGLSGYTFGSGTRLTVV.

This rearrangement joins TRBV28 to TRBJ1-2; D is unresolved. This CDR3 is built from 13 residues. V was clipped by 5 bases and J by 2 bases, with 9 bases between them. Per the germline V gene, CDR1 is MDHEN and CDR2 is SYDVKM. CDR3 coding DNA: TGTGCCAGCAGTCAACTAGGGAACTATGGCTACACCTTC. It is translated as CASSQLGNYGYTF.

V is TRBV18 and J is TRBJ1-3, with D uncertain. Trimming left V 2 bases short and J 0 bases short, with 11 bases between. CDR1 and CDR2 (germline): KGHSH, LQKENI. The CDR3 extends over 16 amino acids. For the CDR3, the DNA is TGTGCCAGCTCACCATCGGAAGGGAGCTCTGGAAACACCATATATTTT. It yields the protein CASSPSEGSSGNTIYF.

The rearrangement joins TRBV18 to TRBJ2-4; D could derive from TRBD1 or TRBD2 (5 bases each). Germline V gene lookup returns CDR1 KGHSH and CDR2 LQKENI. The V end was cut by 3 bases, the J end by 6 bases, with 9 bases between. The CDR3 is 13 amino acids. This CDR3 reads CASSPDGTNIQYF. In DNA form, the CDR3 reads TGTGCCAGCTCACCGGACGGGACAAACATTCAGTACTTC.

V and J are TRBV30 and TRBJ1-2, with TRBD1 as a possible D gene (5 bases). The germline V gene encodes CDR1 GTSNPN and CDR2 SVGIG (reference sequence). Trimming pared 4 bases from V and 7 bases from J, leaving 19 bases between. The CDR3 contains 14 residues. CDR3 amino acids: CAWTPWGEAGGYTF. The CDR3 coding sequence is TGTGCCTGGACCCCGTGGGGGGAGGCCGGTGGCTACACCTTC.

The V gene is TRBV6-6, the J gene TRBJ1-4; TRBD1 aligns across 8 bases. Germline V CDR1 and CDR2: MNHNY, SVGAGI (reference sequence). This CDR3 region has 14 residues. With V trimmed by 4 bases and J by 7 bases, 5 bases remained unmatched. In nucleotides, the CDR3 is TGTGCCAGCAGTTCGGGACAGGAGCCTGAAAAACTGTTTTTT. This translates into CASSSGQEPEKLFF.

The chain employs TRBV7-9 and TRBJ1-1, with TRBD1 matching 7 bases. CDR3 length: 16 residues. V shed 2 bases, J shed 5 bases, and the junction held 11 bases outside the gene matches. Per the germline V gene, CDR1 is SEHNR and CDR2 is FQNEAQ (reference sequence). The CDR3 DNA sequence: TGTGCCAGCAGCTTACGACAGGGTGCCGCGGGGACTGAAGCTTTCTTT. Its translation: CASSLRQGAAGTEAFF.